The next 8 T cell receptor beta chains were all read from a single sample in a study of blood T cell repertoires in COVID-19. The assay was immunoSEQ multiplex PCR, and TCRdb's table has in-frame clones only and misses some. The table shows about 54,000 clones, with 85% occurring only once. What was sequenced was peripheral blood. The receptor set was obtained from a human donor in a cohort sampled during active COVID-19.

This sequence joins TRBV28 and TRBJ2-5; 14 bases map to TRBD2. This CDR3 contains 14 residues. Trimming removed 10 bases from V and 4 bases from J; junction bases left unmatched: 5. The germline CDR1 and CDR2 sequences are MDHEN and SYDVKM. The CDR3 region has the DNA TGTGCCACCAGGGGACTAGCGGGAGTAGAGACCCAGTACTTC. Translating it yields CATRGLAGVETQYF. Complete variable domain (other parts from reference TRBV28 and TRBJ2-5): DVKVTQSSRYLVKRTGEKVFLECVQDMDHENMFWYRQDPGLGLRLIYFSYDVKMKEKGDIPEGYSVSREKKERFSLILESASTNQTSMYLCATRGLAGVETQYFGPGTRLLVL.

This clone was detected once. V gene TRBV5-1 combines with J gene TRBJ2-1; the D gene is possibly TRBD1 (5 bases). The CDR3 length is 13 residues. CDR1 SGHRS and CDR2 YFSETQ come from the germline V gene. The ends were cut back, 3 bases at V and 9 bases at J, with 13 bases in the middle. CDR3 region: CASSSDNSGEQFF. CDR3 bases: TGCGCCAGCAGCTCGGACAATTCGGGTGAGCAGTTCTTC. Together with reference TRBV5-1 and TRBJ2-1, the CDR3 gives the full variable domain: KAGVTQTPRYLIKTRGQQVTLSCSPISGHRSVSWYQQTPGQGLQFLFEYFSETQRNKGNFPGRFSGRQFSNSRSEMNVSTLELGDSALYLCASSSDNSGEQFFGPGTRLTVL.

This sequence joins TRBV7-2 and TRBJ2-2; a possible D gene is TRBD1 (6 bases). Deletions cut 1 base from V and 3 bases from J, with 9 bases between. Germline V CDR1 and CDR2: SGHTA, FQGNSA. This CDR3 has 15 amino acids. The CDR3 nucleotides read TGTGCCAGCAGCTTAGTAGGGGGTTACACCGGGGAGCTGTTTTTT. Translated, it gives CASSLVGGYTGELFF. The full variable domain, its missing parts supplied by reference TRBV7-2 and TRBJ2-2, is GAGVSQSPSNKVTEKGKDVELRCDPISGHTALYWYRQSLGQGLEFLIYFQGNSAPDKSGLPSDRFSAERTGGSVSTLTIQRTQQEDSAVYLCASSLVGGYTGELFFGEGSRLTVL.

The rearrangement uses TRBV27 and TRBJ1-1; TRBD1 aligns across 7 bases. Germline V CDR1 and CDR2: MNHEY, SMNVEV (reference sequence). J gave up 3 bases and V 11 bases, and 15 bases lay outside the gene matches. The CDR3 sequence is 15 residues long. The CDR3 DNA reads as TGTGCCTCCCAAGGGGGCAGGGCCCAGGACACTGAAGCTTTCTTT. Protein: CASQGGRAQDTEAFF.

This clone has just one count. This chain joins TRBV28 and TRBJ2-1; 7 bases are shared with TRBD2. In germline, CDR1 is MDHEN, CDR2 SYDVKM. This CDR3 has 17 amino acids. With V trimmed by 6 bases and J by 1 base, 12 bases remained unmatched. CDR3: CASSLKTGTNSYNEQFF. The CDR3, as DNA: TGTGCCAGCAGCCTAAAAACCGGGACTAATTCCTACAATGAGCAGTTCTTC.

V gene TRBV10-2 combines with J gene TRBJ2-7, with 10 bases aligning to TRBD2. Unmatched junction bases numbered 1, after V lost 5 bases and J lost 0 bases. The CDR3 totals 14 residues. Germline V gene data show CDR1 as WSHSY and CDR2 as SAAADI. DNA of the CDR3: TGCGCCAGCAGTTGGACTAGCGGCTCCTACGAGCAGTACTTC. Its translation: CASSWTSGSYEQYF.

CDR3 in amino acids: CASSTHRGNYGYTF. CDR3 coding DNA: TGTGCCAGCAGTACACACAGGGGTAACTATGGCTACACCTTC. The chain combines TRBV27 with TRBJ1-2, with 7 bases lining up with TRBD1. Germline lookup yields CDR1 MNHEY and CDR2 SMNVEV (reference sequence). The ends lost 5 bases at V and 1 base at J; junction bases unmatched: 4. The CDR3 spans 14 residues.

This chain connects TRBV5-4 to TRBJ1-6; D uncertain. CDR3 length: 13 residues. Germline CDR1 is SGHNT and CDR2 is YYREEE (reference sequence). The V gene lost 1 base and the J gene lost 8 bases, with 7 bases spanning the gap. CDR3 region: CASSLKADSPLHF. CDR3 DNA: TGTGCCAGCAGCTTGAAAGCGGATTCACCCCTCCACTTT.